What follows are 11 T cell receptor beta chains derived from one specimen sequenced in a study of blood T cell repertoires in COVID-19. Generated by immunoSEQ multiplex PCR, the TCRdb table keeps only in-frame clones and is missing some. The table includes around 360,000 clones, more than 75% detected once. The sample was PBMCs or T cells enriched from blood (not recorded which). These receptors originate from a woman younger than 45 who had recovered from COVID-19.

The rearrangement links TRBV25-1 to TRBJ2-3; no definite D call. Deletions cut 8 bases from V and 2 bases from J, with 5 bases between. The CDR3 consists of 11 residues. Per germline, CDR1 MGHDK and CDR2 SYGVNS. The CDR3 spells CASGHTDTQYF. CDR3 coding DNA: TGTGCCAGCGGCCACACAGATACGCAGTATTTT.

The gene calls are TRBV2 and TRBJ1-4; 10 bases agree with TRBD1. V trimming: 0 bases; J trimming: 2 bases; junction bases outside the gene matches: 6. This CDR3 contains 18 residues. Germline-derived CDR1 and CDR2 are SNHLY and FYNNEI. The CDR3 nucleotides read TGTGCCAGCAGTGAAGCGTTGGGACAGGGGACGACTAATGAAAAACTGTTTTTT. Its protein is CASSEALGQGTTNEKLFF.

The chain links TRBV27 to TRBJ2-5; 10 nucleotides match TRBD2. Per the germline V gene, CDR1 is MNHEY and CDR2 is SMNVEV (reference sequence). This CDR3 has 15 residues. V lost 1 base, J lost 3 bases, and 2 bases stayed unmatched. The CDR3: CASSLFSGGKETQYF. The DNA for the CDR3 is TGTGCCAGCAGTTTATTTAGCGGGGGGAAAGAGACCCAGTACTTC.

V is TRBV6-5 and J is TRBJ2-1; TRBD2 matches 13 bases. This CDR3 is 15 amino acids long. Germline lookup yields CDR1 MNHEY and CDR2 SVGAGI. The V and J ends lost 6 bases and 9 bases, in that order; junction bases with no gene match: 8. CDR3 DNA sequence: TGTGCCAGCAGCCAACTAGCGGGGGGGCCGGGTGAGCAGTTCTTC. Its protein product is CASSQLAGGPGEQFF.

The CDR3 here is CASSKAGGLGNTIYF. CDR3 nucleotide sequence: TGTGCCAGCAGCAAAGCGGGGGGGCTCGGAAACACCATATATTTT. The chain is built from TRBV21-1 and TRBJ1-3. TRBV21-1 is shown as a pseudogene. The CDR3 extends over 15 amino acids.

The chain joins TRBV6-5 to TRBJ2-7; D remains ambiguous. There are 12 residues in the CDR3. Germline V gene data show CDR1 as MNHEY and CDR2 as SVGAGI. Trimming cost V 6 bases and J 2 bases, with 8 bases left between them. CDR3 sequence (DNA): TGTGCCAGCAGCTCTCAGGCCTACGAGCAGTACTTC. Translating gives CASSSQAYEQYF.

The CDR3 here is CASSERGREGGDTQYF. The CDR3 nucleotides are TGTGCCAGCAGTGAAAGGGGGCGGGAGGGAGGAGATACGCAGTATTTT. The gene calls are TRBV2 and TRBJ2-3; 9 bases agree with TRBD2. This CDR3 is built from 16 residues. J was trimmed by 5 bases and V by 2 bases; bases with no gene match: 8. Germline CDR1 is SNHLY and CDR2 is FYNNEI. The full variable domain, with the rest looked up from reference TRBV2 and TRBJ2-3, is EPEVTQTPSHQVTQMGQEVILRCVPISNHLYFYWYRQILGQKVEFLVSFYNNEISEKSEIFDDQFSVERPDGSNFTLKIRSTKLEDSAMYFCASSERGREGGDTQYFGPGTRLTVL.

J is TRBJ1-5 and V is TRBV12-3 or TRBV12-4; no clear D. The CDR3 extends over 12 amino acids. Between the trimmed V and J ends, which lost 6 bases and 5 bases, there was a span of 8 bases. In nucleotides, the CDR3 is TGTGCCAGCAGATTCTCGGATCAGCCCCAGCATTTT. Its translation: CASRFSDQPQHF.

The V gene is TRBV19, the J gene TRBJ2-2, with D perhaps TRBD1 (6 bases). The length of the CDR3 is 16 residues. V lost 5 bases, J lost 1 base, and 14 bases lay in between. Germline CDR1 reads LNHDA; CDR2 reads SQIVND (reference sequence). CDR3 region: CASSFRTGQNTGELFF. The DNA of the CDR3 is TGTGCCAGTAGTTTCCGAACGGGACAGAACACCGGGGAGCTGTTTTTT.

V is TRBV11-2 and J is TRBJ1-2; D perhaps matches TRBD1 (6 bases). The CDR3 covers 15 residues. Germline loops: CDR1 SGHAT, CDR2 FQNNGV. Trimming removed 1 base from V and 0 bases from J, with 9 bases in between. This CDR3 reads CASSLGTASNYGYTF. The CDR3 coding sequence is TGTGCCAGCAGCTTAGGGACAGCTTCTAACTATGGCTACACCTTC.

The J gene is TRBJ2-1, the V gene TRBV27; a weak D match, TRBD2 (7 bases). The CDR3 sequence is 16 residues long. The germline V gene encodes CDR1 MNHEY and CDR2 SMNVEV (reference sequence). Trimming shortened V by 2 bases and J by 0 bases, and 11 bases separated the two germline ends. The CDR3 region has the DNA TGTGCCAGCAGTTTAGGGGGGGCCATCTCCTACAATGAGCAGTTCTTC. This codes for CASSLGGAISYNEQFF.